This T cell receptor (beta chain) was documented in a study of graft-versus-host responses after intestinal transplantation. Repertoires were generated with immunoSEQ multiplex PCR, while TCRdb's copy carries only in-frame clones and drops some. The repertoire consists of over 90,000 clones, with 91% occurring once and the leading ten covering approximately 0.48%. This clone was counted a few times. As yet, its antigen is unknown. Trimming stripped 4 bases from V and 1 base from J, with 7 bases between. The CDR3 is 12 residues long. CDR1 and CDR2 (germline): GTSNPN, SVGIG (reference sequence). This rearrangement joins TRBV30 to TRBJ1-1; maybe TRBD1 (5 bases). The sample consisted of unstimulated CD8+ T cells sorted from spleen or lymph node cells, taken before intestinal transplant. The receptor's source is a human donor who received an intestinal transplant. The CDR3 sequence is CAWTDRNTEAFF. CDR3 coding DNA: TGTGCCTGGACCGACAGGAACACTGAAGCTTTCTTT.